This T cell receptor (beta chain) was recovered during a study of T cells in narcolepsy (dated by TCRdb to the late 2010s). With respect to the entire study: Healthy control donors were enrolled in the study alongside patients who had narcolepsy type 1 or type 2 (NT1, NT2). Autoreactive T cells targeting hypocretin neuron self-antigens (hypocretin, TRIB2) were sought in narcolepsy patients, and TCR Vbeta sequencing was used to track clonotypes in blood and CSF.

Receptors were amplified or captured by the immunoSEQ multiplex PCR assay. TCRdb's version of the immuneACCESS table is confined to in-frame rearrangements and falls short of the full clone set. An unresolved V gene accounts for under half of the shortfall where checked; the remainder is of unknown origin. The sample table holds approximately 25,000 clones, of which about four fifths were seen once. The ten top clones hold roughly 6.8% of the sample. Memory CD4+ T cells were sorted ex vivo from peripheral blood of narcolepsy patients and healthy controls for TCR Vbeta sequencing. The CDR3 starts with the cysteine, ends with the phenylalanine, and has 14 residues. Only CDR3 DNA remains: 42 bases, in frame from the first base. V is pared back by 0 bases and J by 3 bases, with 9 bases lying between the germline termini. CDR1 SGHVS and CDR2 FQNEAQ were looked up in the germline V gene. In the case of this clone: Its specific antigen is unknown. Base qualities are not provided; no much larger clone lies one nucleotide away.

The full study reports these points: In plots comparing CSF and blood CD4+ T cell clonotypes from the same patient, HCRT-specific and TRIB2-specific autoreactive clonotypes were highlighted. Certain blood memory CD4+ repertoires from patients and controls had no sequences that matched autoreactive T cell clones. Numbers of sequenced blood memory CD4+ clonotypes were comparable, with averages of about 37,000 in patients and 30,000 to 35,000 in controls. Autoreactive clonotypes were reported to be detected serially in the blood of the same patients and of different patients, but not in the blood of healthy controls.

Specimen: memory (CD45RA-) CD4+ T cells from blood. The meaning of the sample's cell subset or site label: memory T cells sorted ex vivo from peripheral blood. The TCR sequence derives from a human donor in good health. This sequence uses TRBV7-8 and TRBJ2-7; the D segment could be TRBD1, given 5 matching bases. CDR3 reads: CASSLASQGYEQYF. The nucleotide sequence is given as TGTGCCAGCAGCTTAGCGAGCCAGGGCTACGAGCAGTACTTC.